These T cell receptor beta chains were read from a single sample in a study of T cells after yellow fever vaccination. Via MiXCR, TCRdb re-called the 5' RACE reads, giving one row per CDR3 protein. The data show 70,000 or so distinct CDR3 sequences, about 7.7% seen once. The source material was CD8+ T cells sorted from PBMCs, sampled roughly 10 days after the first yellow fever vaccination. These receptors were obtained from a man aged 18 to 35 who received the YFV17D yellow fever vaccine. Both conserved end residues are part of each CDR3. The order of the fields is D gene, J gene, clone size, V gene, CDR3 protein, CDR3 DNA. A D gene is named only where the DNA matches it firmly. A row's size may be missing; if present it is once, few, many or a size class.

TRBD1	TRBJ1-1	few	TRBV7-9	CASSITGAAFF	TGTGCCAGCAGCATAACAGGGGCGGCTTTCTTT
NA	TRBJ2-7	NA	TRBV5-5	CAMSFGRGAYEQYF	TGTGCCATGAGCTTTGGGCGGGGCGCCTACGAGCAGTACTTC
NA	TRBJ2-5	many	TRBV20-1	CSARVEWLEETQYF	TGCAGTGCTAGAGTCGAATGGTTGGAAGAGACCCAGTACTTC
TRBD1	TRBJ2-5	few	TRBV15	CATSSDSPGQAMRYQETQYF	TGTGCCACCAGCAGCGACTCTCCGGGACAGGCTATGCGGTACCAAGAGACCCAGTACTTC
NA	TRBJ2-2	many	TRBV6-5	CASSFYTGELFF	TGTGCCAGCAGTTTCTACACCGGGGAGCTGTTTTTT
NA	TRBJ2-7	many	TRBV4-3	CASSQGAGTYEQYF	TGCGCCAGCAGCCAAGGAGCCGGGACCTACGAGCAGTACTTC
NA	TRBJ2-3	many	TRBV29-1	CSVGDTPDTQYF	TGCAGCGTTGGGGACACTCCTGATACGCAGTATTTT
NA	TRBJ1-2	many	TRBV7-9	CASSFDGPMGGYTF	TGTGCCAGCAGCTTTGACGGGCCTATGGGTGGCTACACCTTC
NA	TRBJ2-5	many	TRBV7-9	CASSRETQYF	TGTGCCAGCAGCCGAGAGACCCAGTACTTC
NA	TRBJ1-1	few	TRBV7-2	CASSLGGWTDRPEAFF	TGTGCCAGCAGCTTAGGGGGTTGGACAGATAGGCCTGAAGCTTTCTTT
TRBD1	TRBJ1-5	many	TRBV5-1	CASSPTGDWPQHF	TGCGCCAGCAGCCCAACAGGGGATTGGCCCCAGCATTTT
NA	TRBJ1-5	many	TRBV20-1	CSARVSENSNQPQHF	TGCAGTGCTAGAGTCTCAGAAAATAGCAATCAGCCCCAGCATTTT
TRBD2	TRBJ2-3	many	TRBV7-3	CASSSGTSGTDTQYF	TGTGCCAGCAGCTCCGGGACTAGCGGTACAGATACGCAGTATTTT
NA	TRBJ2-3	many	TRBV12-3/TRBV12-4	CASSSARIGDTQYF	TGTGCCAGCAGTTCCGCGAGGATCGGAGATACGCAGTATTTT
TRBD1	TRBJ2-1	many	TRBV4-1	CASSRSGGPTPNEQFF	TGCGCCAGCAGCCGCTCAGGGGGTCCGACCCCCAATGAGCAGTTCTTC
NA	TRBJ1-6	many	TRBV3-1	CASSQEGGTYNSPLHF	TGTGCCAGCAGCCAAGAAGGTGGCACTTATAATTCACCCCTCCACTTT
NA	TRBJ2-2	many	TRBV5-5	CASSFFTAYTGELFF	TGTGCCAGCAGCTTTTTTACCGCTTACACCGGGGAGCTGTTTTTT
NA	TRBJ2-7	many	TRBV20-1	CSAREPARYEQYF	TGCAGTGCACGGGAACCGGCCCGTTACGAGCAGTACTTC
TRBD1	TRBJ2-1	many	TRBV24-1	CATRDRGSNEQFF	TGTGCCACCAGGGACAGGGGGTCGAATGAGCAGTTCTTC
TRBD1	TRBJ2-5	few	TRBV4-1	CASSQETGGLRETQYF	TGCGCCAGCAGCCAAGAGACAGGGGGCCTGAGGGAGACCCAGTACTTC
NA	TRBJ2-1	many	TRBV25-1	CASSYNEQFF	TGTGCCAGCAGTTACAATGAGCAGTTCTTC
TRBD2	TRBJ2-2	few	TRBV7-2	CASSPGLARELFF	TGTGCCAGCAGCCCCGGACTAGCCCGGGAGCTGTTTTTT
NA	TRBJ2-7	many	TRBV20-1	CSARSRQAYEQYF	TGCAGTGCTAGGTCGAGACAGGCCTACGAGCAGTACTTC
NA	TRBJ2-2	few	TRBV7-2	CASRPAAGELFF	TGTGCCAGCAGACCGGCCGCCGGGGAGCTGTTTTTT
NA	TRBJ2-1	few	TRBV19	CASRGHGRRDNEQFF	TGTGCCAGTAGGGGGCACGGCAGGAGGGACAATGAGCAGTTCTTC
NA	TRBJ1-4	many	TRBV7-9	CASSLGDSNEKLFF	TGTGCCAGCAGCTTAGGAGACTCAAATGAAAAACTGTTTTTT
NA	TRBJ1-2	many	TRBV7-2	CASSLTPTYGYTF	TGTGCCAGCAGCTTAACCCCCACGTATGGCTACACCTTC
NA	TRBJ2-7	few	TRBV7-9	CASRGDTTYEQYF	TGTGCCAGTAGGGGGGACACCACCTACGAGCAGTACTTC
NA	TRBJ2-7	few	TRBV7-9	CASSLVGEQYF	TGTGCCAGCAGCTTAGTAGGAGAGCAGTACTTC
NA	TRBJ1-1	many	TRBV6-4	CASSEGQGIGAEAFF	TGTGCCAGCAGTGAGGGGCAGGGTATCGGGGCTGAAGCTTTCTTT
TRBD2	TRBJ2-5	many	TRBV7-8	CASLERGRGETQYF	TGTGCCAGCCTCGAGCGGGGGAGGGGAGAGACCCAGTACTTC
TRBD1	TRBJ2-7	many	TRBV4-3	CASSHLTGERYEQYF	TGCGCCAGCAGCCACCTGACAGGGGAACGTTACGAGCAGTACTTC
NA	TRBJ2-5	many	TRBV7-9	CASSRRWTEDQETQYF	TGTGCCAGCAGCCGCCGTTGGACAGAAGATCAAGAGACCCAGTACTTC
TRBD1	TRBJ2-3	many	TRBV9	CASSAWDSSTDTQYF	TGTGCCAGCAGCGCGTGGGACAGCAGCACAGATACGCAGTATTTT
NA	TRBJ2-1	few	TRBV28	CASFAQAVRGNHNEQFF	TGTGCCAGCTTTGCCCAGGCGGTCCGGGGCAACCATAATGAGCAGTTCTTC
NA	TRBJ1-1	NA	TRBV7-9	CASSLYHSGNTEAFF	TGTGCCAGCAGCCTATACCACAGCGGAAACACTGAAGCTTTCTTT
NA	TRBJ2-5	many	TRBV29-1	CSVVRTEETQYF	TGCAGCGTTGTCCGGACAGAAGAGACCCAGTACTTC
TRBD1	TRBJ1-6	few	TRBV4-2	CASSNRGPESLHF	TGTGCCAGCAGCAACAGGGGGCCCGAGTCACTCCACTTT
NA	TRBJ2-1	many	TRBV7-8	CASSPEMGSGAYNEQFF	TGTGCCAGCAGCCCTGAGATGGGTTCGGGGGCCTACAATGAGCAGTTCTTC
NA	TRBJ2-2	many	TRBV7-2	CASSLGWEPGELFF	TGTGCCAGCAGCTTAGGGTGGGAACCCGGGGAGCTGTTTTTT
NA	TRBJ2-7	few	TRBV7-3	CASSLDSGRPSSYEQYF	TGTGCCAGCAGCTTAGATTCGGGCAGGCCCAGCTCCTACGAGCAGTACTTC
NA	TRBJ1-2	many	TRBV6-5	CASSYSSGVNYGYTF	TGTGCCAGCAGTTATTCGTCAGGGGTTAACTATGGCTACACCTTC
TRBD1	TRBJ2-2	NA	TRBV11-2	CASSSGQPVNTAGELFF	TGTGCCAGCAGCTCGGGACAGCCAGTAAACACGGCCGGGGAGCTGTTTTTT
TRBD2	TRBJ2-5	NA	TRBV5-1	CASTERGGQETQYF	TGCGCCAGCACCGAGCGGGGAGGCCAAGAGACCCAGTACTTC
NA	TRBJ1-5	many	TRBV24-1	CATSESQGPGPQHF	TGTGCCACCAGTGAGAGTCAGGGCCCAGGACCCCAGCATTTT
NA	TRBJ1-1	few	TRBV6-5	CASSYSNDGSGVEDEAFF	TGTGCCAGCAGTTACTCGAATGACGGGTCAGGGGTCGAAGATGAAGCTTTCTTT
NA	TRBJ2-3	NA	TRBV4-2	CASSQGLFTDTQYF	TGTGCCAGCAGCCAAGGGCTCTTTACAGATACGCAGTATTTT
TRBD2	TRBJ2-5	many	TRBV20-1	CSARVSSGGAEETQYF	TGCAGTGCTAGGGTCTCCAGCGGGGGGGCTGAAGAGACCCAGTACTTC
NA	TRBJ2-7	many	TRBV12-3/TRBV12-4	CASTFGTGAYEQYF	TGTGCCAGCACCTTTGGGACGGGTGCCTACGAGCAGTACTTC
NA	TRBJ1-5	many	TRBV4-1	CASSQDLGQGNQPQHF	TGCGCCAGCAGCCAAGATCTAGGGCAGGGCAATCAGCCCCAGCATTTT
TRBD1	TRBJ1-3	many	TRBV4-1	CASSRTTGVGSTIYF	TGCGCCAGCAGCCGGACGACAGGGGTCGGCAGCACCATATATTTT
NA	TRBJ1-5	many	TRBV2	CASSPGPYSNQPQHF	TGTGCCAGCAGCCCGGGACCGTATAGCAATCAGCCCCAGCATTTT
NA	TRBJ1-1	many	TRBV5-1	CASSVRGTTEAFF	TGCGCCAGCAGCGTCAGAGGGACCACTGAAGCTTTCTTT